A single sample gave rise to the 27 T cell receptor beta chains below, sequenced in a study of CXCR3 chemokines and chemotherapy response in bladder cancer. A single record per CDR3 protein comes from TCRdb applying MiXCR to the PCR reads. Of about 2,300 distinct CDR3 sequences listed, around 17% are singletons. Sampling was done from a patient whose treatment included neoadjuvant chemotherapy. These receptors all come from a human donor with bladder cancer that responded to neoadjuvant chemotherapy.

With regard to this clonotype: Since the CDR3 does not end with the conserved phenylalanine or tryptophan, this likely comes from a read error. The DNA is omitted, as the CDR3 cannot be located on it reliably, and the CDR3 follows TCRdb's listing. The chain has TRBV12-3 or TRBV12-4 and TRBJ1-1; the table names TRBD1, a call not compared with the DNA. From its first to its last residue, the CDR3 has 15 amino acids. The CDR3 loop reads CASSFVLGENTEAFC.

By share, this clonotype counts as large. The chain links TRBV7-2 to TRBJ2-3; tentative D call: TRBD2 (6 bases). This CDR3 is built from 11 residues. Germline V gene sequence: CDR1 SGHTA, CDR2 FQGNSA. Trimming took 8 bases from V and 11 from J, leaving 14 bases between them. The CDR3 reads CASGTGTLQYF. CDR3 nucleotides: TGTGCCAGCGGCACCGGGACTCTGCAGTATTTT. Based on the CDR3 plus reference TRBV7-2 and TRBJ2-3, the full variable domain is GAGVSQSPSNKVTEKGKDVELRCDPISGHTALYWYRQSLGQGLEFLIYFQGNSAPDKSGLPSDRFSAERTGGSVSTLTIQRTQQEDSAVYLCASGTGTLQYFGPGTRLTVL.

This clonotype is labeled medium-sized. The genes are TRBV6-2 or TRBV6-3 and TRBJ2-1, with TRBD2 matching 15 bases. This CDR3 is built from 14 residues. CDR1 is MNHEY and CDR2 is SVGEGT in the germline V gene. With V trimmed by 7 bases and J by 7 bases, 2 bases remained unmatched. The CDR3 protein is CASKGTSGGNEQFF. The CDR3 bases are TGTGCCAGCAAAGGGACTAGCGGGGGGAATGAGCAGTTCTTC.

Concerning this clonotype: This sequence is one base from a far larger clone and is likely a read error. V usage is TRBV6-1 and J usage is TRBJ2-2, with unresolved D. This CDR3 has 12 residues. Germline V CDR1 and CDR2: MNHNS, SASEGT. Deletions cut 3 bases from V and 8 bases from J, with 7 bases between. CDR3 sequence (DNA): TGTGCCAGCAGTGAGTCTGCTGGGGAGCTGTTTTTT. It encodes CASSESAGELFF.

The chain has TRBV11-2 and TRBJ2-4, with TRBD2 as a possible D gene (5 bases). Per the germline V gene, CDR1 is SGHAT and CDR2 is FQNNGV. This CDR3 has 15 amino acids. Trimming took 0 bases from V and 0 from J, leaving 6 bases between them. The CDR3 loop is CASSLELGAKNIQYF. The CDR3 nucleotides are TGTGCCAGCAGCTTAGAACTAGGAGCCAAAAACATTCAGTACTTC.

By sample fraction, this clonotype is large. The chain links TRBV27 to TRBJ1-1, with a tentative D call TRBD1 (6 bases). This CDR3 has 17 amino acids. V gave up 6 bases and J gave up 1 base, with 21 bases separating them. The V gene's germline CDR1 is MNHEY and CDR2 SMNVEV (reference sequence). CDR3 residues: CASREGVGVYANTEAFF. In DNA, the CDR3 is TGTGCCAGCAGAGAGGGGGTAGGGGTGTACGCGAACACTGAAGCTTTCTTT.

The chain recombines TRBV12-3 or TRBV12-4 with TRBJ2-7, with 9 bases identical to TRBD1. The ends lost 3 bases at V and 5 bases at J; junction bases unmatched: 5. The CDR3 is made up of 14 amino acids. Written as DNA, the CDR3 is TGTGCCAGCAGTTTCGGGACAGGGTTTAACGAGCAGTACTTC. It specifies CASSFGTGFNEQYF.

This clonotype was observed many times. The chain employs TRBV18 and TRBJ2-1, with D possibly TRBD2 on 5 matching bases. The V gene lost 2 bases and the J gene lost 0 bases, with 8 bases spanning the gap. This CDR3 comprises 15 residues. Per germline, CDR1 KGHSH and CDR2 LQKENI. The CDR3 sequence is CASSPGRSSYNEQFF. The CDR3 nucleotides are TGTGCCAGCTCACCAGGGAGAAGCTCCTACAATGAGCAGTTCTTC. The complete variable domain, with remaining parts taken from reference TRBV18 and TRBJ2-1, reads NAGVMQNPRHLVRRRGQEARLRCSPMKGHSHVYWYRQLPEEGLKFMVYLQKENIIDESGMPKERFSAEFPKEGPSILRIQQVVRGDSAAYFCASSPGRSSYNEQFFGPGTRLTVL.

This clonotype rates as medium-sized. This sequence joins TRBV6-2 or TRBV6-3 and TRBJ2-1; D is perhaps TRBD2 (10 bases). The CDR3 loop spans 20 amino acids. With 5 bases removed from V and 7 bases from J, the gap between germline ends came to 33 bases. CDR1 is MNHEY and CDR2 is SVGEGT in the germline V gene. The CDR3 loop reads CASSLQRTGDVAGGVNEQFF. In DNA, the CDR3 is TGTGCCAGCAGTCTCCAGCGGACAGGGGACGTAGCGGGAGGAGTAAATGAGCAGTTCTTC.

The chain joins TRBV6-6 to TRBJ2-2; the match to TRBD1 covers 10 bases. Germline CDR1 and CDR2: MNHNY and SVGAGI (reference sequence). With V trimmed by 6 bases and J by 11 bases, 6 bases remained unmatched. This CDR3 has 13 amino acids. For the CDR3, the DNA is TGTGCCAGCAGCCCGGACAGGGGGTCCGAGCTGTTTTTT. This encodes CASSPDRGSELFF.

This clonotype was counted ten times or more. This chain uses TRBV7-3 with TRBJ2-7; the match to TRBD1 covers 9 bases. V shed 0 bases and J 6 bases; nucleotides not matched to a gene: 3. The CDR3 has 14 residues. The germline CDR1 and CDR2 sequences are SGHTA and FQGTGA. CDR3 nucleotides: TGTGCCAGCAGCTTAACCCGGGACAGGGCCGAGCAGTACTTC. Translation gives CASSLTRDRAEQYF.

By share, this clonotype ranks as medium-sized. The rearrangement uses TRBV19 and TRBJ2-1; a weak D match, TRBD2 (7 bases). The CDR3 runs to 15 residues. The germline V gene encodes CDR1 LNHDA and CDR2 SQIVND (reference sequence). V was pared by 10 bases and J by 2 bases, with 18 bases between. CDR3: CATVRGGITYNEQFF. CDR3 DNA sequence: TGTGCCACCGTTAGGGGGGGGATTACCTACAATGAGCAGTTCTTC.

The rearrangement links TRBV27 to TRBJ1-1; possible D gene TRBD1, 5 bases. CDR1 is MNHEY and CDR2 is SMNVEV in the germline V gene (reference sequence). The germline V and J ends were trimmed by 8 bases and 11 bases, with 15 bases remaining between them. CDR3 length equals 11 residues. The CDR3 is CASHPRVLAFF. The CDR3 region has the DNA TGTGCCAGCCATCCCAGGGTTCTGGCTTTCTTT.

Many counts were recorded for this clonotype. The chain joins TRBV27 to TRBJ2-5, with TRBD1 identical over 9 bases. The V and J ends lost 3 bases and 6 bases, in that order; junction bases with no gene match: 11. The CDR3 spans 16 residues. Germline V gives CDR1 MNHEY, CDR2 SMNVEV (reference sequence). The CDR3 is CASSFHGRTGDQTQYF. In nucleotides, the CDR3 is TGTGCCAGCAGTTTCCACGGGAGGACAGGGGATCAGACCCAGTACTTC.

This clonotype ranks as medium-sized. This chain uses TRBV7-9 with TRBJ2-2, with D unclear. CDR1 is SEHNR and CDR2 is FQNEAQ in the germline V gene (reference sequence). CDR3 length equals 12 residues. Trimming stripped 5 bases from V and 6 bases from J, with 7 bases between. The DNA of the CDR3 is TGTGCCAGCAGCCGCCTTCCCGGGGAGCTGTTTTTT. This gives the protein CASSRLPGELFF. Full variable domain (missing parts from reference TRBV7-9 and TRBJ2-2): DTGVSQNPRHKITKRGQNVTFRCDPISEHNRLYWYRQTLGQGPEFLTYFQNEAQLEKSRLLSDRFSAERPKGSFSTLEIQRTEQGDSAMYLCASSRLPGELFFGEGSRLTVL.

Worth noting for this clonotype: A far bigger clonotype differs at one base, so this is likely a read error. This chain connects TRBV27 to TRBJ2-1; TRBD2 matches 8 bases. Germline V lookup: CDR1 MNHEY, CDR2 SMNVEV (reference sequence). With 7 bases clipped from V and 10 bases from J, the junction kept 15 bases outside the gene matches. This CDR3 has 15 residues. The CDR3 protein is CASNLRGGYDYEQFF. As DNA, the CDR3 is TGTGCCAGCAACCTCCGGGGGGGCTACGACTACGAGCAGTTCTTC.

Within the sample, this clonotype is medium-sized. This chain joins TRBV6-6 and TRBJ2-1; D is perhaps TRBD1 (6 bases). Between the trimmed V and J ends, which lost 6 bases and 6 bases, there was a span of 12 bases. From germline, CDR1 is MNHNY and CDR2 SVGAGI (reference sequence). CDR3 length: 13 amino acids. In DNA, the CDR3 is TGTGCCAGCAGAGGGAAGGGGGTCAATGAGCAGTTCTTC. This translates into CASRGKGVNEQFF.

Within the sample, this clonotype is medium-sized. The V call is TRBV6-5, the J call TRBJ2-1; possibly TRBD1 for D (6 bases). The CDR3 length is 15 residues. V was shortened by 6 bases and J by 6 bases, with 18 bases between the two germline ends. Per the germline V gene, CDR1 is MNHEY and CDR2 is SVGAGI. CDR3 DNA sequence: TGTGCCAGCAGCTCCGGCAGGGGTGGAGGCAATGAGCAGTTCTTC. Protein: CASSSGRGGGNEQFF.

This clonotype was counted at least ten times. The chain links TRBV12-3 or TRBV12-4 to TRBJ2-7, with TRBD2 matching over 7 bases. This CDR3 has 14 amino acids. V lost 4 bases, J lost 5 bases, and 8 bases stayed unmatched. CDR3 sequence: CASSWSGRDDEQYF. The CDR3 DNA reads TGTGCCAGCAGTTGGTCGGGGAGGGACGACGAGCAGTACTTC.

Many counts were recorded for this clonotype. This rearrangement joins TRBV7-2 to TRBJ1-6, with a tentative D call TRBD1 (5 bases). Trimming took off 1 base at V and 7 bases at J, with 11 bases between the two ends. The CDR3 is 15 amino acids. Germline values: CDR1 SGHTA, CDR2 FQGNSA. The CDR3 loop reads CASSLGLGPNSPLHF. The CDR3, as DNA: TGTGCCAGCAGCTTAGGTTTGGGGCCCAATTCACCCCTCCACTTT.

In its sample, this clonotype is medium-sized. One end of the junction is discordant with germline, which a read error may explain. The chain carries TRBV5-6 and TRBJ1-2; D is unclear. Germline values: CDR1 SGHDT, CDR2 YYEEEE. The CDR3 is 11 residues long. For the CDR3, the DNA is TGTGCCAGCAGCTTGGTAACGGATGTTACATTC. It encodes CASSLVTDVTF. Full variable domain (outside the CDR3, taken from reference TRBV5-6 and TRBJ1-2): DAGVTQSPTHLIKTRGQQVTLRCSPKSGHDTVSWYQQALGQGPQFIFQYYEEEERQRGNFPDRFSGHQFPNYSSELNVNALLLGDSALYLCASSLVTDVTFGSGTRLTVV.

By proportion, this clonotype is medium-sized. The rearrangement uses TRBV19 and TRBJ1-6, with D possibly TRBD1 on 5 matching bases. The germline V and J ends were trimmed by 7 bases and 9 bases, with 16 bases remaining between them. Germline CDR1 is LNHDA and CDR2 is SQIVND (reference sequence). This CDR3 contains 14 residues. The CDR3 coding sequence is TGTGCCAGTACCAAGACCGGGACCGGTTCACCCCTCCACTTT. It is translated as CASTKTGTGSPLHF.

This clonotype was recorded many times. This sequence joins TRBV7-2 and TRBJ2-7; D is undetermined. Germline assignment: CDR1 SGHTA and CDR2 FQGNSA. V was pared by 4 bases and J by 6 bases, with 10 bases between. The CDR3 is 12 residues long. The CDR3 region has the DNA TGTGCCAGCAGCTCCATATCGGGCGAGCAGTACTTC. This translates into CASSSISGEQYF.

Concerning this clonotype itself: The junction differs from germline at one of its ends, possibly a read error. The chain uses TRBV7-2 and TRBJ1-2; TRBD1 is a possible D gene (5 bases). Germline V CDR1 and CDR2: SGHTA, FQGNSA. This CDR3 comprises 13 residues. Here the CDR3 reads CASSLAGVYGYTF. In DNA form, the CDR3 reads TGTGCCAGCAGCCTAGCGGGGGTCTATGGCTACACCTTC.

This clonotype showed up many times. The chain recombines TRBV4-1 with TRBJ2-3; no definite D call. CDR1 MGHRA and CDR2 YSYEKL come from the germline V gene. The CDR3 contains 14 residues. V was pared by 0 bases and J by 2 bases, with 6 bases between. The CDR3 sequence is CASSQDRNTDTQYF. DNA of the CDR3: TGCGCCAGCAGCCAAGACCGAAACACAGATACGCAGTATTTT.

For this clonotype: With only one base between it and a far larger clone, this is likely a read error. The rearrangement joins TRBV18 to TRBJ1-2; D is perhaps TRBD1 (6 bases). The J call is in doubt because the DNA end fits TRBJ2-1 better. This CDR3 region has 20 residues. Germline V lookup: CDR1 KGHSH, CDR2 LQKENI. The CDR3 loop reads CTSSPYGQFPLFLPLGRQFF. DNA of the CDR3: TGTACCAGCTCACCATACGGACAGTTCCCTCTTTTCCTCCCGCTAGGACGACAGTTCTTC.

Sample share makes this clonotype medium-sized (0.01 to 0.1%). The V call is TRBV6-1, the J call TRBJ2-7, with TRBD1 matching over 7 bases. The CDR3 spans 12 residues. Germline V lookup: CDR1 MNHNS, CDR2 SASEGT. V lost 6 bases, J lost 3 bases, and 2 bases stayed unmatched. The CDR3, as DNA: TGTGCCAGCAGAGACAGGGACTACGAGCAGTACTTC. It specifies CASRDRDYEQYF.